The T cell receptor beta chain under discussion was sequenced for a study of T cell responses to AZD1222 COVID-19 vaccine. The CDR3 is 13 amino acids. Germline V gives CDR1 SGHRS, CDR2 YFSETQ. Deletions cut 2 bases from V and 7 bases from J, with 12 bases between. The data were produced by immunoSEQ multiplex PCR, yet TCRdb's version contains in-frame clones alone and is incomplete. Of some 150,000 clones in the sample, about nine tenths were seen once. This rearrangement joins TRBV5-1 to TRBJ1-2; D unclear. The sequenced sample was peripheral blood, obtained on day 0 of MenACWY control vaccination. This sequence originates from an adult in good health. The CDR3 sequence is CASSLESPFGYTF. The CDR3 DNA reads TGCGCCAGCAGCTTAGAGTCCCCCTTTGGCTACACCTTC.